The source of this T cell receptor (beta chain) is a study of T cell repertoires in cytomegalovirus infection. The CDR3 extends over 15 amino acids. Germline V gene data show CDR1 as SGHTA and CDR2 as FQGNSA. After removal of 5 bases from V and 3 bases from J, the junction contained 6 bases not matched to a gene. This clonotype came up a few times. Via MiXCR, TCRdb re-called the reads, giving one row per CDR3 protein. The profile shows about 740,000 distinct CDR3 sequences, roughly 36% of them singletons. Input material: PBMCs. This receptor was taken from a human donor in good health (CMV status not recorded). Some clones in this sample may be carry-over from other donors' samples. This sequence joins TRBV7-2 and TRBJ1-2, with 10 bases lining up with TRBD1. CDR3 DNA sequence: TGTGCCAGCAGCGCTGACAGGGGGCTCGACTATGGCTACACCTTC. It is translated as CASSADRGLDYGYTF.